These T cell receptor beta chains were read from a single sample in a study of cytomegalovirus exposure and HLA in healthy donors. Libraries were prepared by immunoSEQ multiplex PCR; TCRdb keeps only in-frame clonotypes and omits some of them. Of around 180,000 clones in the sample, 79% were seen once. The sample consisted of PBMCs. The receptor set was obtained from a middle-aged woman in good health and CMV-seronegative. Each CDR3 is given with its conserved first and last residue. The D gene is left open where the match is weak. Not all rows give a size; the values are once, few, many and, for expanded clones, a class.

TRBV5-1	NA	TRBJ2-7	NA	CASSLWQGSNEQYF	TGCGCCAGCAGCTTGTGGCAGGGAAGCAACGAGCAGTACTTC
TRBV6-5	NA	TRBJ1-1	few	CASSLQGGRTEAFF	TGTGCCAGCAGTCTGCAGGGAGGTCGCACTGAAGCTTTCTTT
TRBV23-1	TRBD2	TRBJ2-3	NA	CASSQSIAGFTDTQYF	TGCGCCAGCAGTCAATCGATAGCGGGATTCACAGATACGCAGTATTTT
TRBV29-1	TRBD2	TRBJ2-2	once	CSVGGGMGANTGELFF	TGCAGCGTTGGGGGGGGTATGGGGGCGAACACCGGGGAGCTGTTTTTT
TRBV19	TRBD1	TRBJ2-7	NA	CASSITGTGSGEQYF	TGTGCCAGTAGTATAACCGGGACAGGGTCGGGGGAGCAGTACTTC
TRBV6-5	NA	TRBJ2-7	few	CASSGNRPFSYEQYF	TGTGCCAGCAGCGGGAACCGGCCCTTTTCCTACGAGCAGTACTTC
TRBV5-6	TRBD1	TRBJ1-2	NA	CASSRNKGQGYGYTF	TGTGCCAGCAGCCGTAACAAGGGACAGGGGTACGGCTACACCTTC
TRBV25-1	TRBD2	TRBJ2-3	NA	CASSELSGGHADTQYF	TGTGCCAGCAGTGAGCTTAGCGGGGGTCACGCAGATACGCAGTATTTT
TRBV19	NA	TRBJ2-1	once	CASSIGRGSYNEQFF	TGTGCCAGTAGTATCGGTCGGGGCTCCTACAATGAGCAGTTCTTC
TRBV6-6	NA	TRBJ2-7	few	CASSSGLYEQYF	TGTGCCAGCAGCTCGGGACTCTACGAGCAGTACTTC
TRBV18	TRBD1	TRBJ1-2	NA	CASSLEGTGDYGYTF	TGTGCCAGCTCACTTGAAGGGACAGGCGACTATGGCTACACCTTC
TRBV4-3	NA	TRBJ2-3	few	CASSQSYRADTQYF	TGCGCCAGCAGCCAATCCTACAGGGCAGATACGCAGTATTTT
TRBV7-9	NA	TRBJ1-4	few	CASSLLSGEEKLFF	TGTGCCAGCAGCCTTCTATCAGGGGAGGAAAAACTGTTTTTT
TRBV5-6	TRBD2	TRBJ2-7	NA	CASSLVSAGGCEQYF	TGTGCCAGCAGCTTGGTTTCAGCGGGAGGGTGCGAGCAGTACTTC
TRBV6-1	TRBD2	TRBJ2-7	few	CASSPRGDEQYF	TGTGCCAGCAGTCCCCGGGGGGACGAGCAGTACTTC
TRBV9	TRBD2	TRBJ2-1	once	CASSPKAAGGQFF	TGTGCCAGCAGCCCCAAAGCGGCGGGAGGGCAGTTCTTC
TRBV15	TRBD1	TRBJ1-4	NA	CATSRGRGQGATNEKLFF	TGTGCCACCAGCAGAGGGAGAGGACAGGGGGCAACTAATGAAAAACTGTTTTTT
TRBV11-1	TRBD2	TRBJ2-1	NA	CASSFTGTSGYEQFF	TGTGCCAGCAGCTTCACCGGGACTAGCGGATATGAGCAGTTCTTC
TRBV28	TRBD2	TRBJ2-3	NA	CASSGGGKADTQYF	TGTGCCAGCTCCGGCGGGGGGAAGGCAGATACGCAGTATTTT
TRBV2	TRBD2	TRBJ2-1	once	CASKLAGGLSSYNEQFF	TGTGCCAGCAAACTAGCGGGAGGACTTAGCTCCTACAATGAGCAGTTCTTC
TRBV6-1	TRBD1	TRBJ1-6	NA	CASNRDRGYNSPLHF	TGTGCCAGCAACCGGGACAGGGGCTATAATTCACCCCTCCACTTT
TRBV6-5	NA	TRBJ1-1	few	CASRGDTEAFF	TGTGCCAGTCGCGGGGACACTGAAGCTTTCTTT
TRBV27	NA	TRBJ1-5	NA	CASSLFGGASNQPQHF	TGTGCCAGCAGTTTATTTGGGGGCGCGAGCAATCAGCCCCAGCATTTT
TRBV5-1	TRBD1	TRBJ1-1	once	CASSYQGGNTEAFF	TGCGCCAGCAGCTATCAGGGGGGAAACACTGAAGCTTTCTTT
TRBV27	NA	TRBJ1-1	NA	CASAIIPVSGNTEAFF	TGTGCCAGCGCCATAATTCCGGTCTCAGGGAACACTGAAGCTTTCTTT
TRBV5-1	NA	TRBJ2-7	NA	CASSLEGGNTYEQYF	TGCGCCAGCAGCTTGGAAGGCGGGAACACCTACGAGCAGTACTTC
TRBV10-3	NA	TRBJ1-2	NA	CAIRAVDSYTF	TGTGCCATCAGGGCGGTCGATAGCTACACCTTC
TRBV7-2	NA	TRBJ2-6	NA	CASSFDNSGANVLTF	TGTGCCAGCAGCTTCGACAATTCCGGGGCCAACGTCCTGACTTTC
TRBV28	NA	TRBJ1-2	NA	CASSSDRLSSNGYTF	TGTGCCAGCAGTTCGGACAGATTAAGCTCTAATGGCTACACCTTC
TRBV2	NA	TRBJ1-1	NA	CASREIANTEAFF	TGTGCCAGCAGAGAAATAGCGAACACTGAAGCTTTCTTT
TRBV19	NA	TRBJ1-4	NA	CASSIGQGGEKLFF	TGTGCCAGTAGTATCGGGCAGGGAGGCGAAAAACTGTTTTTT
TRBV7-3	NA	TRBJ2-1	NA	CASSLVGDSLGVGEQFF	TGTGCCAGCAGCTTAGTAGGAGACTCGCTAGGGGTAGGCGAGCAGTTCTTC
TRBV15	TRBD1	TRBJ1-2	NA	CATSTRQGVEGYTF	TGTGCCACCAGCACCCGACAGGGAGTCGAGGGCTACACCTTC
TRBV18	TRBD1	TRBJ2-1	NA	CASYGTGDNEQFF	TGTGCCAGCTATGGAACAGGGGACAATGAGCAGTTCTTC
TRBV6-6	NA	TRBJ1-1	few	CATTTRWRAGTEAFF	TGTGCCACCACGACACGGTGGAGGGCGGGAACTGAAGCTTTCTTT
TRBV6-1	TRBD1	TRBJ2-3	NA	CASSEMGTGTDTQYF	TGTGCCAGCAGTGAGATGGGGACAGGAACAGATACGCAGTATTTT
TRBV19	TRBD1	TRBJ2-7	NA	CASSRQTGSEQYF	TGTGCCAGTAGTAGGCAGACAGGGTCCGAGCAGTACTTC
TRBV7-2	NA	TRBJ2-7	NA	CASSPSYRRSREQYF	TGTGCCAGCAGCCCCAGCTATAGGCGGAGTCGCGAGCAGTACTTC
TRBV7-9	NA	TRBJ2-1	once	CSSSSGDNEQFF	TGTTCCAGCAGCTCTGGAGACAATGAGCAGTTCTTC
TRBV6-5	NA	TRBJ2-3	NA	CASRRRVSKDTQYF	TGTGCCAGCAGACGCCGGGTCTCAAAAGATACGCAGTATTTT
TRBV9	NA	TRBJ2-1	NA	CASSVELAPYNEQFF	TGTGCCAGCAGCGTGGAACTAGCTCCCTACAATGAGCAGTTCTTC
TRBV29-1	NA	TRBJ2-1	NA	CSVGLSSLGNEQFF	TGCAGCGTTGGACTAAGCAGCCTGGGGAATGAGCAGTTCTTC
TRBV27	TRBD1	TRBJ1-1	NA	CASRLRPGQPMEAFF	TGTGCCAGCAGGCTGAGACCGGGACAGCCGATGGAAGCTTTCTTT
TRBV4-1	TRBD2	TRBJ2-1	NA	CASSQGEGGRSYNEQFF	TGCGCCAGCAGCCAAGGAGAGGGAGGGCGCTCCTACAATGAGCAGTTCTTC
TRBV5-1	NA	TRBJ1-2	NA	CASSSPISREVGYTF	TGCGCCAGCAGCTCTCCAATCAGCCGGGAGGTTGGCTACACCTTC
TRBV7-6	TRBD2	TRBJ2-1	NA	CASSLGASGRAGYNEQFF	TGTGCCAGCAGCTTAGGAGCCAGCGGGAGGGCCGGGTACAATGAGCAGTTCTTC